A single sample is the source of the 5 T cell receptor beta chains below, sequenced in a study of T cell changes during pregnancy in multiple sclerosis. The table came from immunoSEQ multiplex PCR; TCRdb's copy has only in-frame clones and leaves some out. The sample yields approximately 40,000 clones, around 90% seen once. The source was CD4+ T cells from peripheral blood mononuclear cells, collected in the second trimester of pregnancy. Receptors were obtained from a female donor with multiple sclerosis, enrolled in a pregnancy study.

The chain combines TRBV19 with TRBJ1-1, with 7 positions matching TRBD1. This CDR3 has 13 amino acids. Losses at the gene ends were 8 bases for V and 7 bases for J; bases not matched to a gene: 10. Germline CDR1 LNHDA, CDR2 SQIVND (reference sequence). The CDR3 DNA reads TGTGCCAGTTGGAAGGACAGGAAAGATGAAGCTTTCTTT. It specifies CASWKDRKDEAFF.

This clone was detected a few times. The genes are TRBV2 and TRBJ1-5; TRBD1 matches 8 bases. The trim removed 6 bases at V and 7 bases at J, leaving 5 bases unmatched. Germline CDR1 reads SNHLY; CDR2 reads FYNNEI. The CDR3 covers 13 residues. CDR3 bases: TGTGCCAGCAGCACGGACAGGGAACAGCCCCAGCATTTT. Translated, it gives CASSTDREQPQHF.

This clone was seen once. V is TRBV6-4 and J is TRBJ2-6; a possible D gene is TRBD1 (5 bases). The germline V gene encodes CDR1 MRHNA and CDR2 SNTAGT. This CDR3 contains 17 residues. Between the trimmed V and J ends, which lost 6 bases and 0 bases, there was a span of 15 bases. The CDR3 DNA reads as TGTGCCAGCAGCGCACAGGACGGCCGCTCTGGGGCCAACGTCCTGACTTTC. Its protein product is CASSAQDGRSGANVLTF.

The rearrangement links TRBV7-9 to TRBJ1-5; 10 bases are a match to TRBD1. Germline V gene data show CDR1 as SEHNR and CDR2 as FQNEAQ (reference sequence). The CDR3 sequence is 16 residues long. With 6 bases clipped from V and 5 bases from J, the junction kept 10 bases outside the gene matches. CDR3 coding DNA: TGTGCCAGCAGGCCTTTAGACAGGGGGCAAGATCAGCCCCAGCATTTT. Its protein is CASRPLDRGQDQPQHF.

This chain links TRBV28 with TRBJ2-2, with 14 bases identical to TRBD2. CDR1 and CDR2 (germline): MDHEN, SYDVKM. CDR3 length: 16 residues. Trimming took 8 bases from V and 8 from J; bases not matched to a gene: 10. In DNA, the CDR3 is TGTGCCAGCTTTCGGACTAGCGGGGGGCTCGGGGGGGAGCTGTTTTTT. Its translation: CASFRTSGGLGGELFF.